This T cell receptor (beta chain) was found in a study of CD8 T cells in ankylosing spondylitis. This clonotype was seen repeatedly, ten times or more. Its antigen is still unknown. Researchers built TCR beta libraries using quantitative 5'-RACE with molecular barcodes. Each CDR3 protein is one row after TCRdb ran MiXCR on the 5' RACE reads. The sample shows some 240,000 distinct CDR3 sequences, approximately 7.4% of them seen only once. Study outcomes and limitations: Disease-linked clones had a CD8+ phenotype and relatively low frequency in peripheral blood. Several of the motif variants were reported before in synovial fluid and blood from reactive arthritis. Blood of patients with ankylosing spondylitis appeared to be characterized by a TCR beta motif of eight highly homologous variants. Reportedly, disease-linked clones are significantly enriched in ankylosing spondylitis patients' matched synovial fluid.

The CDR3 extends over 12 amino acids. The V and J ends lost 8 bases and 7 bases respectively, with 15 bases between them. CDR1 is KGHSH, CDR2 LQKENI, per germline. Sequencing was carried out using blood, either unsorted or a sorted T cell fraction (not recorded which). The receptor's source is a male donor with ankylosing spondylitis. The chain recombines TRBV18 with TRBJ2-7; possibly TRBD1 or TRBD2 for D (5 bases each). The CDR3 loop is CASRDLVVEQYF. The DNA for the CDR3 is TGTGCCAGCCGGGACCTCGTCGTGGAGCAGTACTTC.